This T cell receptor beta chain was recorded in a study of blood T cell repertoires in COVID-19. Enrollment of patients from Seattle took place during active infection, with longitudinal follow-up. Germline lookup yields CDR1 SGHRS and CDR2 YFSETQ. V shed 4 bases, J shed 3 bases, and the junction held 7 bases outside the gene matches. The CDR3 spans 14 residues. Generated by immunoSEQ multiplex PCR, the TCRdb table keeps only in-frame clones and is missing some. The sample gives about 240,000 clones, approximately 78% of which show up once; less than 9.5% is in the top ten. This rearrangement joins TRBV5-1 to TRBJ2-7; 7 bases line up with TRBD2. This receptor was taken from a woman older than 75 with COVID-19, enrolled during active disease. Sequenced sample: peripheral blood. CDR3 loop: CASSPLTGGYEQYF. CDR3 DNA: TGCGCCAGCAGCCCTCTGACGGGAGGCTACGAGCAGTACTTC.